This T cell receptor (beta chain) was retrieved from a study of blood T cell repertoires in COVID-19. Study-wide background: Acute and convalescent COVID-19 specimens originated in the United States, Italy and Spain. In each case, the material was cDNA or gDNA derived from T cells, B-cell-depleted T cells, or PBMCs.

This CDR3 region has 16 residues. V was pared by 4 bases and J by 2 bases, with 4 bases of the junction left unmatched. Germline values: CDR1 MGHRA, CDR2 YSYEKL. This table comes from immunoSEQ multiplex PCR, and its TCRdb copy is limited to in-frame clones, with some not included. Of more than 95,000 clones detected, 85% to 90% appear once; the ten largest clones hold 4.5% to 6%. The genes are TRBV4-1 and TRBJ2-5, with 13 bases matching TRBD2. The clonotype comes from a human donor in a cohort sampled during active COVID-19. Sample: peripheral blood. CDR3 DNA sequence: TGCGCCAGCAGCCCGGGACTAGCGGGGAGTCAAGAGACCCAGTACTTC. As protein: CASSPGLAGSQETQYF.